The rows below give T cell receptor beta chains drawn from one sample of a study of OX40 agonist ivuxolimab in advanced cancers. This table comes from immunoSEQ multiplex PCR, and its TCRdb copy is limited to in-frame clones, with some not included. The sample has around 58,000 clones; 94% are singletons. The sample in question was CD4+ or CD8+ T cells sorted from blood, obtained in a trial of the OX40 agonist ivuxolimab. The receptors derive from an adult with an advanced solid tumor such as melanoma, head and neck, liver or kidney cancer. CDR3s include the opening cysteine and the closing phenylalanine or tryptophan. Each record gives: V gene, clone size, J gene, D gene, CDR3 DNA, CDR3 protein. A D gene is named only where the DNA matches it firmly. Where a row states a size, it is once, few, many or the class of an expanded clone; other rows omit it.

TRBV6-5,NA,TRBJ2-7,NA,TGTGCCAGCAAGGTCGACGGGATTTCCTACGAGCAGTACTTC,CASKVDGISYEQYF
TRBV7-8,once,TRBJ1-5,NA,TGTGCCAGCAGCTTATTGGGGGACACTCAGCCCCAGCATTTT,CASSLLGDTQPQHF
TRBV4-1,NA,TRBJ1-4,NA,TGCGCCAGCAGCCAAGGGGGCACCGACAATGAAAAACTGTTTTTT,CASSQGGTDNEKLFF
TRBV4-3,NA,TRBJ2-7,TRBD2,TGCGCCAGCAGCCAAGAAGAGGGCGGGAGGGCCGCCTACGAGCAGTACTTC,CASSQEEGGRAAYEQYF
TRBV5-1,NA,TRBJ1-5,NA,TGCGCCAGCGGTGTAGGACTAGGCAATCAGCCCCAGCATTTT,CASGVGLGNQPQHF
TRBV19,once,TRBJ1-4,NA,TGTGCCAGTAGAGGTGGAACTAATGAAAAACTGTTTTTT,CASRGGTNEKLFF
TRBV5-8,NA,TRBJ2-7,NA,TGTGCCAGCAGCGGGGGGCTCTGGCGGGTAGCCTACGAGCAGTACTTC,CASSGGLWRVAYEQYF
TRBV29-1,NA,TRBJ2-1,NA,TGCAGCGTGCAGGGAGGCAATGAGCAGTTCTTC,CSVQGGNEQFF
TRBV28,NA,TRBJ2-5,NA,TGTGCCAGCAGTTTAAAGGAGACCCAGTACTTC,CASSLKETQYF
TRBV28,few,TRBJ2-4,NA,TGTGCCAGCAGTTTGGTGAGTCGTGACAAAAACATTCAGTACTTC,CASSLVSRDKNIQYF
TRBV11-2,NA,TRBJ2-1,NA,TGTGCCAGCAGCTTAGATAGGGGGGGGACGTCCTACAATGAGCAGTTCTTC,CASSLDRGGTSYNEQFF
TRBV27,NA,TRBJ1-1,NA,TGTGCCAGCAGTTCCATCAGGGTCACTGAAGCTTTCTTT,CASSSIRVTEAFF
TRBV29-1,NA,TRBJ2-7,NA,TGCAGCGTTGGGACGGGAGACGCCTACGAGCAGTACTTC,CSVGTGDAYEQYF
TRBV11-2,NA,TRBJ2-1,NA,TGTGCCAGCAGCCGCCGATCTGGTGGGAGGCAACACAATGAGCAGTTCTTC,CASSRRSGGRQHNEQFF
TRBV5-4,NA,TRBJ2-7,TRBD2,TGTGCCAGCAGCCCGGGACTAGCGGGAGGGTACTACGAGCAGTACTTC,CASSPGLAGGYYEQYF
TRBV4-1,NA,TRBJ2-1,NA,TGCGCCAGCAGCCGCGATCAGGGGCAGAACAATGAGCAGTTCTTC,CASSRDQGQNNEQFF
TRBV9,NA,TRBJ2-1,TRBD2,TGTGCCAGCAGCCCAGAAGGGACTAGCATCAATGAGCAGTTCTTC,CASSPEGTSINEQFF
TRBV2,NA,TRBJ1-1,NA,TGTGCCAGCAGGGATTACTGGAACACTGAAGCTTTCTTT,CASRDYWNTEAFF
TRBV7-8,NA,TRBJ2-1,NA,TGTGCCAGCAGCTTAGCCCCAGGGGTAGGAGAGCAGTTCTTC,CASSLAPGVGEQFF
TRBV4-3,NA,TRBJ2-2,NA,TGCGCCAGCAGCCAAGATCACGGGGTCGGGGAGCTGTTTTTT,CASSQDHGVGELFF
TRBV11-2,NA,TRBJ2-7,NA,TGTGCCAGCAGCTTAGAATGGGTAGGGGCCTACGAGCAGTACTTC,CASSLEWVGAYEQYF
TRBV6-4,NA,TRBJ2-1,TRBD1,TGTGCCAGCAGTGAGTCCACAGGGGGCTACAATGAGCAGTTCTTC,CASSESTGGYNEQFF
TRBV4-3,NA,TRBJ2-1,TRBD2,TGCGCCAGCAGCCCCGGATTGGGACTAGCGGGGGGTCTTTGGGAGCAGTTCTTC,CASSPGLGLAGGLWEQFF
TRBV13,NA,TRBJ2-7,TRBD2,TGTGCCAGCAGCTTTAGCGGGAGGTCCTACGAGCAGTACTTC,CASSFSGRSYEQYF
TRBV4-3,NA,TRBJ1-1,NA,TGCGCCAGCAGCCAAGATCTGGGGGTGGCGGACACTGAAGCTTTCTTT,CASSQDLGVADTEAFF
TRBV6-4,NA,TRBJ1-5,NA,TGTGCCAGCAGTTCTGACGGCAATCAGCCCCAGCATTTT,CASSSDGNQPQHF
TRBV9,NA,TRBJ1-2,NA,TGTGCCAGCAGCACACGACAGGCCTCCTATGGCTACACCTTC,CASSTRQASYGYTF
TRBV7-9,once,TRBJ1-2,TRBD1,TGTGCCAGCAGTTTTACAGGGGGCGGCTATGGCTACACCTTC,CASSFTGGGYGYTF
TRBV7-6,NA,TRBJ2-2,NA,TGTGCCAGCAGCTTAGGGGGCTTTAACACCGGGGAGCTGTTTTTT,CASSLGGFNTGELFF
TRBV27,NA,TRBJ2-3,NA,TGTGCCAGCAGTTTAGGGGATACGCAGTATTTT,CASSLGDTQYF
TRBV28,few,TRBJ1-1,NA,TGTGCCAGCAGTGGGTTTATGAACACTGAAGCTTTCTTT,CASSGFMNTEAFF
TRBV27,NA,TRBJ2-1,NA,TGTGCCAGCAGTTTGGCTAAGAGCTCCTACAATGAGCAGTTCTTC,CASSLAKSSYNEQFF
TRBV18,NA,TRBJ2-7,NA,TGTGCCAGCTCACCAGGGAGGACGGGCTACGAGCAGTACTTC,CASSPGRTGYEQYF
TRBV11-2,NA,TRBJ2-7,TRBD2,TGTGCCAGCACCCTGGCGGGAGTGTCTCCCTACGAGCAGTACTTC,CASTLAGVSPYEQYF
TRBV6-5,NA,TRBJ1-1,NA,TGTGCCAGCAGGACCGATAAGAACACTGAAGCTTTCTTT,CASRTDKNTEAFF
TRBV11-3,once,TRBJ2-1,TRBD2,TGTGCCAGCAGCCCCGGGACTACTAGCTACAATGAGCAGTTCTTC,CASSPGTTSYNEQFF
TRBV2,NA,TRBJ1-1,NA,TGTGCCAGCAGTGTGGACAGCAGAGCTTTCTTT,CASSVDSRAFF
TRBV28,NA,TRBJ2-7,TRBD1,TGTGCCAGCAGTTTCGGCAGGGGGCCCTTCTACGAGCAGTACTTC,CASSFGRGPFYEQYF
TRBV2,NA,TRBJ1-1,NA,TGTGCCAGCAGTGCTCAGGGTTACACTGAAGCTTTCTTT,CASSAQGYTEAFF
TRBV11-3,NA,TRBJ1-1,NA,TGTGCCAGCAGCCCTCTTCTAGGCTCTTCGGACACTGAAGCTTTCTTT,CASSPLLGSSDTEAFF
TRBV30,once,TRBJ1-4,NA,TGTGCCTGGAGCCCCCGGGGAGAAAAACTGTTTTTT,CAWSPRGEKLFF
TRBV11-2,NA,TRBJ1-2,NA,TGTGCCAGCAGCTTAGCGACCGAGCCTCATGGCTATGGCTACACCTTC,CASSLATEPHGYGYTF
TRBV9,NA,TRBJ2-1,NA,TGTGCCAGCAGCGTAGCGGATCATGAGCAGTTCTTC,CASSVADHEQFF
TRBV7-2,NA,TRBJ2-7,TRBD2,TGTGCCAGCAGCACCCGGACTAGCCTGATCTCCTACGAGCAGTACTTC,CASSTRTSLISYEQYF
TRBV19,once,TRBJ2-1,NA,TGTGCCAGTAGTATAAATGAGATAGGAGAGCGGCTAAACAATGAGCAGTTCTTC,CASSINEIGERLNNEQFF
TRBV2,once,TRBJ2-1,NA,TGTGCCAGCAGTCCGGGACTCCGTGCCCAGTACAATGAGCAGTTCTTC,CASSPGLRAQYNEQFF